The source of this T cell receptor beta chain is a study of spatial heterogeneity in lung cancer. Time point defined: sample taken at primary tumor resection. No cell sorting; template was whole RNA from tumor, lung tissue or PBMC. The approximately 67 donors had untreated early-stage non-small cell lung cancer. TCRdb reprocessed the 5' RACE reads via MiXCR and lists one record per CDR3 protein. The repertoire has under 40,000 distinct CDR3 sequences, around 5.8% of them found once; the top ten carry roughly 11%. There are many counts of this clonotype. The sample was PBMCs, taken at surgery. The source of this sequence is a male donor with early-stage non-small cell lung cancer.

In DNA, the CDR3 is TGTGCCAGCAGTTTTCGAGACTCCAGCTCCTACGAGCAGTACTTC. It translates to CASSFRDSSSYEQYF. This chain links TRBV6-2 or TRBV6-3 with TRBJ2-7; D call uncertain. Looked up from germline, CDR1 is MNHEY and CDR2 is SVGEGT. The CDR3 contains 15 residues. Between the trimmed V and J ends, which lost 4 bases and 0 bases, there was a span of 13 bases.